This T cell receptor (beta chain) was observed in a study of OX40 agonist ivuxolimab in advanced cancers. Turning to the overall study: Ivuxolimab, which targeted the costimulatory receptor OX40 (CD134), was an agonistic, fully human IgG2 monoclonal antibody. Intravenous ivuxolimab was administered to patients every 2 weeks at six dose levels: 0.01, 0.1, 0.3, 1.5, 3 and 10 mg/kg. Among the roughly 50 dose-escalation patients, around 20 had hepatocellular carcinoma, approximately 15 melanoma, 9 renal cell carcinoma and 9 head and neck cancer. A male proportion of 70% to 90% and a mean age of 60 years, ranging from 23 to 79, were recorded for the dose-escalation cohort. Prior anti-PD-1, anti-PD-L1 or anti-CTLA-4 therapy was permitted, and checkpoint inhibitors had been received by 30% to 40% of dose-escalation patients. Partial responses occurred in three dose-escalation patients, of whom one had hepatocellular carcinoma and two had cutaneous melanoma. Peripheral TCRbeta sequencing was intended to test whether TCR sequence diversity was altered and clonal T-cell expansion was caused by ivuxolimab. The paper reports the monotherapy dose-escalation portion (N of about 50 patients) of the phase I ivuxolimab trial.

The CDR3 spans 15 residues, from the cysteine through the phenylalanine. The CDR3 DNA has 45 bases and is translated from base 1. CDR1 and CDR2, per the germline V gene (reference sequence), are SGHNT and YYREEE. V is pruned by 0 bases and J by 2 bases, leaving 3 bases of the junction without a gene match. The trial excluded patients who had a history of autoimmune disease or who were on systemic immunosuppression. Peripheral blood for TCR sequencing was collected from all dose cohorts at baseline, on cycle 4 day 1, and on cycle 7 day 1. The samples were drawn from a first-in-human, open-label, multicenter phase I dose-escalation trial of ivuxolimab. Adults with locally advanced or metastatic head and neck squamous cell, hepatocellular, melanoma or renal cell carcinoma were enrolled in the trial. Before TCR sequencing, CD4+ T cells and CD8+ T cells from peripheral blood were sorted into separate populations.

Findings and caveats that apply to the study as a whole: After ivuxolimab, CD8+ T cells had more expanded clones than CD4+ T cells on average. In partial responders in the 0.1-3.0 mg/kg groups, normalized peripheral clonal expansion was found to be among the lowest, especially among CD8+ T cells. The antigen specificity of the clonally expanded peripheral T cells was not determined. Low levels of normalized T-cell clonal expansion were also seen in some patients who did not respond. Clonal expansion of both CD4+ and CD8+ blood T cells was observed from baseline to week 6 at doses 0.1 to 3.0 mg/kg.

Genomic DNA was extracted from sorted cells for sequencing of the TCRbeta CDR3 region. The immunoSEQ Assay was used to sequence the TCRbeta CDR3 regions. TCRdb took over this immuneACCESS table, retaining in-frame rearrangements with V and J assigned. Such tables are incomplete; in checked studies, under half of the missing clones stem from an unresolved V gene, and the remainder is unexplained. This sample holds approximately 82,000 clones; 80% to 95% were observed only once. In total, the top ten clones hold around 0.64% of the sample. Concerning this clone: Its antigen is not yet known. No base quality information exists; no much larger clone differs at one position.

The sequence links TRBV5-4 to TRBJ2-7, and 9 junction bases match TRBD1. Sequencing used CD4+ or CD8+ T cells sorted from blood, obtained in a trial of the OX40 agonist ivuxolimab. The TCR originated in an adult with an advanced solid tumor such as melanoma, head and neck, liver or kidney cancer. This receptor carries the CDR3 CASSLGRTGAYEQYF. The nucleotides are TGTGCCAGCAGCTTGGGGCGGACAGGGGCCTACGAGCAGTACTTC.